The present entry profiles one TCR beta chain with its context. Several immunoSEQ plates received, in even portions, the genomic DNA of each subset. Assay: immunoSEQ multiplex PCR; the TCRdb copy retains only in-frame clones and omits some. The data contain approximately 500,000 clones, 75% to 80% of them singletons. The data are from a study of shared clonotypes between healthy human individuals. V dropped 1 base and J dropped 3 bases, with 11 bases sitting between them. The CDR3 spans 15 residues. The germline V gene has CDR1 SGHNT and CDR2 YYREEE (reference sequence). Sequenced input: PBMCs. This chain connects TRBV5-4 to TRBJ2-1, with TRBD1 as a possible D gene (6 bases). This TCR was sampled from a woman aged 40 to 50 in good health. Some clones in this sample may be carry-over from other donors' samples. CDR3 nucleotide sequence: TGTGCCAGCAGCTTGTTTTCCAGGGGCTACAATGAGCAGTTCTTC. Translating it yields CASSLFSRGYNEQFF. The whole variable domain, remainder taken from reference TRBV5-4 and TRBJ2-1, is ETGVTQSPTHLIKTRGQQVTLRCSSQSGHNTVSWYQQALGQGPQFIFQYYREEENGRGNFPPRFSGLQFPNYSSELNVNALELDDSALYLCASSLFSRGYNEQFFGPGTRLTVL.